This T cell receptor beta chain was retrieved from a study of blood T cell repertoires in COVID-19. About the research overall: The cDNA or gDNA used as material had been derived from T cells, B-cell-depleted T cells, or PBMCs.

The assay was immunoSEQ multiplex PCR, and TCRdb's table has in-frame clones only and misses some. The sample has about 140,000 clones; approximately 85% are singletons. The ends lost 3 bases at V and 8 bases at J; junction bases unmatched: 14. Per the germline V gene, CDR1 is SGHNT and CDR2 is YYREEE (reference sequence). The length of the CDR3 is 16 residues. The receptor's source is a woman aged 45-65 years with acute COVID-19. The rearrangement uses TRBV5-4 and TRBJ2-1; 7 positions agree with TRBD1. Specimen: PBMCs or T cells enriched from blood (not recorded which). The CDR3: CASSSSGGSSVHEQFF. CDR3 DNA: TGTGCCAGCAGCTCGTCAGGGGGTAGTTCGGTGCATGAGCAGTTCTTC.